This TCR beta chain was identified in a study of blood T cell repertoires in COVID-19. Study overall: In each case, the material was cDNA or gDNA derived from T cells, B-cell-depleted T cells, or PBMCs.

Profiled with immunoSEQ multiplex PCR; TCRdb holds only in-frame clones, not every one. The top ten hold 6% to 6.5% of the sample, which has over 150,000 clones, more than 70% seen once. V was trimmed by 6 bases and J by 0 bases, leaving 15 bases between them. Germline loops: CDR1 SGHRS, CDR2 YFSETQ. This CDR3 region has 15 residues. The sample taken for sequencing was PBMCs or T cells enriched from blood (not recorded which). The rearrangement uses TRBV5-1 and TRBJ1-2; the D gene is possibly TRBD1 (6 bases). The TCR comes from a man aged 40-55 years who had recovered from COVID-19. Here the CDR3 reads CASNLDSSANYGYTF. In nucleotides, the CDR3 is TGCGCCAGCAACCTGGACAGCTCTGCTAACTATGGCTACACCTTC. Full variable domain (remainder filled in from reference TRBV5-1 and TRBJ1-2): KAGVTQTPRYLIKTRGQQVTLSCSPISGHRSVSWYQQTPGQGLQFLFEYFSETQRNKGNFPGRFSGRQFSNSRSEMNVSTLELGDSALYLCASNLDSSANYGYTFGSGTRLTVV.